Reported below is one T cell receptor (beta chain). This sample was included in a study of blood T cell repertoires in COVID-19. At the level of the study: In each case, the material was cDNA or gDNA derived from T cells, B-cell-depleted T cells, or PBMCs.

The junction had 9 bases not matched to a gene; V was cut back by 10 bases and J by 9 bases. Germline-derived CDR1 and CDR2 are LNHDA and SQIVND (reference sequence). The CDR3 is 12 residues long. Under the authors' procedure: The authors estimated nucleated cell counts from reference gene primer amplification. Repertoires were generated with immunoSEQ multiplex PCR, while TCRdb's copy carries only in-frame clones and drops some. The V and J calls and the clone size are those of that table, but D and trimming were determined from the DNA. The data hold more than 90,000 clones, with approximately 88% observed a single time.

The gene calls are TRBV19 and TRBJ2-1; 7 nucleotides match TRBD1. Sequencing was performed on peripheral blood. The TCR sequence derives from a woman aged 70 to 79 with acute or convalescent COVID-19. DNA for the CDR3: TGTGCCACCCAAACAGGGGCGGGTGAGCAGTTCTTC. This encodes CATQTGAGEQFF.